The rows below give T cell receptor beta chains drawn from one sample of a study of T-cell memory formation after mild COVID-19. One entry per CDR3 protein, called by TCRdb with MiXCR from the 5' RACE reads. Here the sample spans around 300,000 distinct CDR3 sequences, 12% to 15% being singletons. The sample consisted of PBMCs or a T cell subset sorted from them (not recorded which). These receptors originate from a man younger than 30 who had mild COVID-19 (a few samples of this study predate the infection). Cell type and time point are not known. Both conserved end residues are trimmed from each CDR3.

v_gene,j_gene,CDR3aa
TRBV4-2,TRBJ1-1,ASSRGREEGASNTEAF
TRBV7-8,TRBJ2-1,ASSLAGGGPYNEQF
TRBV5-1,TRBJ2-3,ASSPTPGYTDTQY
TRBV6-6,TRBJ2-7,ASKEAGAIYEQY
TRBV6-5,TRBJ1-2,ASSYGVEQEGYT
TRBV3-1,TRBJ1-1,ASRPDRGETF
TRBV5-1,TRBJ2-3,ASSPLTSNTQY
TRBV19,TRBJ2-3,ASSMGGLLRDTQY
TRBV2,TRBJ2-5,ASPGTGARETQY
TRBV20-1,TRBJ1-6,SGADRGYYDSPLH
TRBV4-1,TRBJ2-2,ASSQSRLSGELF
TRBV6-5,TRBJ2-5,ASTRRWIAGSGETQY
TRBV2,TRBJ2-2,ASDNGTRGGELF
TRBV7-2,TRBJ1-1,ASSLAAGAAF
TRBV6-2/TRBV6-3,TRBJ1-5,ASSSTLLSSNQPQH
TRBV12-3/TRBV12-4,TRBJ1-6,ASSLDYNSPLH
TRBV2,TRBJ1-5,ASRTHPHQPQH
TRBV7-2,TRBJ1-2,ASSLSGKTYGYT
TRBV12-3/TRBV12-4,TRBJ2-1,ASSEWYEQF
TRBV28,TRBJ1-1,ASSPPSTGTEAF
TRBV5-1,TRBJ2-1,ASSHPQGHEQF
TRBV6-1,TRBJ1-2,ASSDAAERYGYT
TRBV6-2/TRBV6-3,TRBJ2-5,ASNNLGGEETQY
TRBV6-5,TRBJ1-4,ASSLGHPNEKLF
TRBV11-2,TRBJ2-5,ASSLSSEPYQETQY
TRBV12-3/TRBV12-4,TRBJ2-7,ASSLFGSDEQY
TRBV5-6,TRBJ1-5,ASSLGQNRNQPQH
TRBV20-1,TRBJ1-1,SARVQGGTEAF
TRBV10-3,TRBJ2-1,AISESVGGSGYNEQF
TRBV3-1,TRBJ2-1,ASSHRGGSSYNEQF
TRBV7-2,TRBJ1-2,ASSFAVRGNNYGYT
TRBV6-5,TRBJ2-1,ASTQGGEQF
TRBV7-2,TRBJ1-4,ASSLRGQGEKLF
TRBV20-1,TRBJ2-5,SASSWGPRGKRETQY
TRBV6-2/TRBV6-3,TRBJ2-5,ASRPWTDGLTETQY
TRBV2,TRBJ2-5,ASSEERTQY
TRBV4-2,TRBJ1-1,ASSHGQGHTEAF
TRBV7-7,TRBJ2-5,ASSPRQGAGETQY
TRBV7-6,TRBJ2-2,ASKRGASTGELF
TRBV15,TRBJ2-5,ATREGGARKETQY
TRBV20-1,TRBJ2-3,SASRRDTGITQY
TRBV29-1,TRBJ2-3,SVEGDRGFTDTQY
TRBV10-3,TRBJ2-3,AIGTGPDTQY
TRBV9,TRBJ2-1,ASSVGTSGNNEQF
TRBV7-8,TRBJ2-1,ASRPTRLLDSYNEQF
TRBV27,TRBJ2-1,ASKGRGDNEQF
TRBV18,TRBJ2-1,ASSPMGSGNTNEQF
TRBV24-1,TRBJ2-1,ATSESSGGPIEQF
TRBV9,TRBJ2-3,ASSVWGSDTQY
TRBV7-2,TRBJ2-3,ASSLGQSTDTQY
TRBV19,TRBJ2-3,ASSTTFTDTQY
TRBV9,TRBJ2-1,ASSVGGNSYNEQF
TRBV12-3/TRBV12-4,TRBJ1-6,ASSPRAPGSPLH